This record concerns one T cell receptor (beta chain) sequence. The sample is drawn from a study of OX40 agonist ivuxolimab in advanced cancers. As for the study in general: Dose-escalation patients had hepatocellular carcinoma, melanoma, renal cell or head and neck cancer.

TCRdb's table, derived via immunoSEQ multiplex PCR, lists solely in-frame clones and lacks some. Of 50,000 to 75,000 clones listed, less than 95% were seen once; the top ten hold roughly 5.5%. CDR3 length equals 15 residues. Trimming removed 6 bases from V and 1 base from J; junction bases left unmatched: 5. Germline-derived CDR1 and CDR2 are WSHSY and SAAADI. The V call is TRBV10-2, the J call TRBJ2-2, with TRBD2 matching over 7 bases. The sample was CD4+ or CD8+ T cells sorted from blood, taken in a trial of the OX40 agonist ivuxolimab. The sequence derives from an adult with an advanced solid tumor such as melanoma, head and neck, liver or kidney cancer. The CDR3 nucleotides are TGCGCCAGCAGCTTCAGCGGGATGAACACCGGGGAGCTGTTTTTT. Translating gives CASSFSGMNTGELFF.